There are many counts of the clone carrying this T cell receptor (beta chain). This record belongs to a study of T cell repertoires in cytomegalovirus infection. The V gene lost 6 bases and the J gene lost 6 bases, with 11 bases spanning the gap. This CDR3 is 13 amino acids long. The germline CDR1 and CDR2 sequences are LNHDA and SQIVND (reference sequence). Using its own MiXCR run on the reads, TCRdb lists one record per CDR3 protein. The repertoire has some 450,000 distinct CDR3 sequences, 30% to 40% of them found once; the top ten carry approximately 14%. This TCR was recovered from a human donor in good health (CMV status not recorded). Some clones in this sample may be carry-over from other donors' samples. The V gene is TRBV19, the J gene TRBJ2-2; D is tentatively TRBD1 or TRBD2 (5 bases each). The specimen was PBMCs. CDR3 loop: CASRLGTAGELFF. CDR3 coding DNA: TGTGCCAGTAGACTCGGGACGGCCGGGGAGCTGTTTTTT.